These T cell receptor beta chains were read from a single sample in a study of T-cell memory formation after mild COVID-19. TCRdb itself ran the 5' RACE reads through MiXCR, one entry per CDR3 protein. The profile covers over 300,000 distinct CDR3 sequences, with 20% to 25% appearing a single time and around 23% taken by the ten largest. Material: PBMCs or a T cell subset sorted from them (not recorded which). The receptors originated from a man aged 18 to 29 who had mild COVID-19 (a few samples of this study predate the infection). Cell type and time point are not known. Each CDR3 is given with its conserved first and last residue. Fields, in order: V gene, CDR3 protein.

TRBV6-1 CASSAALRGYTF
TRBV12-3/TRBV12-4 CASKGGRGTQPQHF
TRBV7-9 CASSPRTGPDEKLFF
TRBV20-1 CSARGWGTANVETQYF
TRBV20-1 CSARTALRTDTQYF
TRBV12-3/TRBV12-4 CASSATGGNTIYF
TRBV12-3/TRBV12-4 CASSFGGILHEQYF
TRBV12-3/TRBV12-4 CASSPDLRRGINQPQHF
TRBV6-2/TRBV6-3 CASSYPGTGPHF
TRBV28 CASSPQGRYGYTF
TRBV4-3 CASSSGTSGAKNIQYF
TRBV7-3 CASSKAGGRQETQYF
TRBV7-3 CASSLDRNTGELFF
TRBV12-3/TRBV12-4 CASSRGHNSPLHF
TRBV20-1 CSARELTENRPQHF
TRBV20-1 CSAPRTGYEQYF
TRBV9 CASSVASYNEQFF
TRBV6-2/TRBV6-3 CASGPYGTFTEAFF
TRBV7-6 CASSPLPAGSNEQFF
TRBV11-3 CASSLRGRTDTQYF
TRBV7-8 CASSLIWGPYNEQFF
TRBV18 CASSPPGSEREKLFF
TRBV27 CASSLMGQGRDTQYF
TRBV5-4 CASSLAPGQRSPLHF
TRBV5-1 CASSPTFLWAGGEQFF
TRBV4-3 CASSPTPGQFTDTQYF
TRBV7-8 CASSLVGPGELFF
TRBV28 CASTPWSATKGKGTQYF
TRBV9 CASSPTPGPGNEQFF